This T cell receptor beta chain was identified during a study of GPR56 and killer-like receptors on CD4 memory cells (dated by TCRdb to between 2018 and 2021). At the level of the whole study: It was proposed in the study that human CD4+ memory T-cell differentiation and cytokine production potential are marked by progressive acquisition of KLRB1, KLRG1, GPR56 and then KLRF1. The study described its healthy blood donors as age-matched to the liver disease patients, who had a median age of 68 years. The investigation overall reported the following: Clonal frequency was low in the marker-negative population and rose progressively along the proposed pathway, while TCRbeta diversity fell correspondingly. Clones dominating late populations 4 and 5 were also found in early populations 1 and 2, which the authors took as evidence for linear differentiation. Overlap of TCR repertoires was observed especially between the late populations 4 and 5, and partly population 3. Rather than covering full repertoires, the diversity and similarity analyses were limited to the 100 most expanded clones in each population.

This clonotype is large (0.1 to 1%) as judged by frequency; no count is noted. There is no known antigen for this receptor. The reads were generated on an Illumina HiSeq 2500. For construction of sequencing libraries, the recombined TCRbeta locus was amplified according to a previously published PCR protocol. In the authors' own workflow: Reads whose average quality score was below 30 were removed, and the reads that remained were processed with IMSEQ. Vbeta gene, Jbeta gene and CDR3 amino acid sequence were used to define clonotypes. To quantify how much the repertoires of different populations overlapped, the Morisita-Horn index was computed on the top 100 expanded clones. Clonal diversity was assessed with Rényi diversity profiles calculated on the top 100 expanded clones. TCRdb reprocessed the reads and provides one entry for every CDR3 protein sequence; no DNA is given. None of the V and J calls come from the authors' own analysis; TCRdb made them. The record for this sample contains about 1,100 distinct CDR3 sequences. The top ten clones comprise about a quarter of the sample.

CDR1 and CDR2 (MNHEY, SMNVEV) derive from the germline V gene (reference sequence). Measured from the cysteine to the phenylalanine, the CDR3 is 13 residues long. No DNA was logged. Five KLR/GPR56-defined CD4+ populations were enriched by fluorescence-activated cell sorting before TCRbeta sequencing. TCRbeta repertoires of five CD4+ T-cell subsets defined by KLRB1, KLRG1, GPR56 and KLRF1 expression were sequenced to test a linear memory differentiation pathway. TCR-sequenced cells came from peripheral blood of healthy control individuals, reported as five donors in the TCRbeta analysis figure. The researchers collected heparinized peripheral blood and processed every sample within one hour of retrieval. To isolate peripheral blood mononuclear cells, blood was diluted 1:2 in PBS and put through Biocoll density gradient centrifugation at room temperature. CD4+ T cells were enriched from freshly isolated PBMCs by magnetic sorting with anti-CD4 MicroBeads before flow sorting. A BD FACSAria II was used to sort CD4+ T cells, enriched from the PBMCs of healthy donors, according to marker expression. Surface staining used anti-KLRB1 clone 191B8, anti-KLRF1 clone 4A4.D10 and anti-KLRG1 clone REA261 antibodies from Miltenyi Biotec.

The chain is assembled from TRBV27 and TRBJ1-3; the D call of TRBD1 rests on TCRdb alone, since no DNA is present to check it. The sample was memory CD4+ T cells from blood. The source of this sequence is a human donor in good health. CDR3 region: CASSTGLRNTIYF.